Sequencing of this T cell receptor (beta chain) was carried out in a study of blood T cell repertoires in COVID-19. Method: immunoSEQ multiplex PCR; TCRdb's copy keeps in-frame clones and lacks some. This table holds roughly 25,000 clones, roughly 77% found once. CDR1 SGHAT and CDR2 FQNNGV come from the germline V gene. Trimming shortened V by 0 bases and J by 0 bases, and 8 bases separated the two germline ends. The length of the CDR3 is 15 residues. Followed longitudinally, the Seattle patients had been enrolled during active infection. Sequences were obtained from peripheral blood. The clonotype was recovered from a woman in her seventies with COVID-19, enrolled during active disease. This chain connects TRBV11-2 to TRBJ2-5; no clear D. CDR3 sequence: CASSLDSGYQETQYF. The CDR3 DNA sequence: TGTGCCAGCAGCTTAGATTCCGGTTACCAAGAGACCCAGTACTTC.